This T cell receptor beta chain was obtained from a study of immune cell composition in non-small cell lung cancer. Study-level findings and limits: It was not proven that tumour-reactive clones equal dominant tumour-associated clones.

The CDR3 consists of 15 residues. Germline CDR1 SGHDT, CDR2 YYEEEE. Deletions cut 5 bases from V and 0 bases from J, with 13 bases between. Some clones are missing from TCRdb's copy, which holds only in-frame ones; the method was immunoSEQ multiplex PCR. The data hold roughly 4,100 clones, with 70% to 85% observed a single time. Turning to this clone: Its antigen is currently unknown.

This rearrangement joins TRBV5-6 to TRBJ2-3, with D perhaps TRBD2 (7 bases). The origin of this receptor is a human donor with non-small cell lung cancer. The specimen was lung tumor tissue. The DNA for the CDR3 is TGTGCCAGCAGAGGGGGGGTACGTAGCACAGATACGCAGTATTTT. Translated, it gives CASRGGVRSTDTQYF.